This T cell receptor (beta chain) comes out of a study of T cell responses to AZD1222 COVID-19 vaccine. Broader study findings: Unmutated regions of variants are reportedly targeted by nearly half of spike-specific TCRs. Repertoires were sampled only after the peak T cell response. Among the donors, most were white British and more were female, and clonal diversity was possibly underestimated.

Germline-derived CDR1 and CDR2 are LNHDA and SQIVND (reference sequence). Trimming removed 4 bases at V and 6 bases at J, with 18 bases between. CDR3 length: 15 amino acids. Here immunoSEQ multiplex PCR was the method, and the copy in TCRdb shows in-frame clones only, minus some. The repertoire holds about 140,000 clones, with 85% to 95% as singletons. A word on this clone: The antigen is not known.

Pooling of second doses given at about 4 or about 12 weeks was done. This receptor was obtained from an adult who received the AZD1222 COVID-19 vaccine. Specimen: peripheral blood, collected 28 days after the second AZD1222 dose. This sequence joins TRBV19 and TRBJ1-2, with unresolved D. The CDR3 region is CASSTRGRGIDGYTF. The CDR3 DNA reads TGTGCCAGTAGTACGCGAGGACGGGGTATTGATGGCTACACCTTC.